This is a list of T cell receptor beta chains from one sample in a study of blood T cell repertoires in COVID-19. Produced via immunoSEQ multiplex PCR; TCRdb's table is partial and in-frame only. Among nearly 110,000 clones listed, 84% were seen once. The sample comprised peripheral blood. Source of these receptors: a woman aged 55-75 years with acute or convalescent COVID-19. Both conserved end residues are part of each CDR3. Fields, in order: clone size, D gene, V gene, J gene, CDR3 length, CDR3 protein, CDR3 DNA. A D gene is named only where the DNA matches it firmly. Rows give clone size only sometimes, using once, few, many, or a class for an expanded clone.

>-|-|TRBV2|TRBJ1-2|14
CASRYPGVNYGYTF
TGTGCCAGCAGGTATCCCGGGGTAAACTATGGCTACACCTTC
>few|TRBD2|TRBV7-9|TRBJ2-3|16
CASSPRTSGISDTQYF
TGTGCCAGCAGCCCAAGGACTAGCGGGATTTCAGATACGCAGTATTTT
>-|-|TRBV20-1|TRBJ1-5|12
CSASLGDQPQHF
TGCAGTGCTAGTCTCGGGGATCAGCCCCAGCATTTT
>-|TRBD1|TRBV12-3/TRBV12-4|TRBJ1-1|13
CASSRQGIPEAFF
TGTGCCAGCAGCAGACAGGGAATCCCTGAAGCTTTCTTT
>-|-|TRBV19|TRBJ1-2|15
CASSLGGPTNYGYTF
TGTGCCAGTAGTCTCGGGGGGCCGACTAACTATGGCTACACCTTC
>-|TRBD1|TRBV5-1|TRBJ1-1|14
CASSIGTGRTEAFF
TGCGCCAGCAGCATAGGGACAGGGAGAACTGAAGCTTTCTTT
>-|TRBD1|TRBV23-1|TRBJ2-2|16
CASSPYTGGGTGELFF
TGCGCCAGCAGTCCATATACAGGGGGCGGTACCGGGGAGCTGTTTTTT
>-|-|TRBV20-1|TRBJ2-5|11
CSVTPGETQYF
TGCAGTGTCACTCCCGGGGAGACCCAGTACTTC
>-|TRBD1|TRBV28|TRBJ2-7|15
CASRTGTGLVYEQYF
TGTGCCAGTCGCACAGGGACAGGGTTAGTGTACGAGCAGTACTTC
>-|-|TRBV27|TRBJ1-3|15
CASSPDRSSGNTIYF
TGTGCCAGCAGTCCCGACAGGAGCTCTGGAAACACCATATATTTT
>-|-|TRBV7-3|TRBJ2-3|14
CASSLTGRSDTQYF
TGTGCCAGCAGCTTAACGGGGAGGTCAGATACGCAGTATTTT
>-|-|TRBV27|TRBJ1-2|13
CASSPRGDYGYTF
TGTGCCAGCAGCCCTCGGGGGGACTATGGCTACACCTTC
>-|-|TRBV19|TRBJ1-2|16
CASSSQLAAANYGYTF
TGTGCCAGTAGTTCCCAATTGGCGGCAGCTAACTATGGCTACACCTTC
>-|-|TRBV28|TRBJ2-7|13
CASVTGSSYEQYF
TGTGCCAGCGTAACTGGTTCCTCCTACGAGCAGTACTTC
>once|-|TRBV6-5|TRBJ2-2|15
CASRSATLNTGELFF
TGTGCCAGCAGATCAGCGACCCTGAACACCGGGGAGCTGTTTTTT
>-|-|TRBV18|TRBJ2-1|15
CASAQGLDSYNEQFF
TGTGCCAGCGCCCAGGGGTTGGACTCCTACAATGAGCAGTTCTTC
>once|TRBD1|TRBV5-4|TRBJ1-2|16
CASSLPHSTGKDGYTF
TGTGCCAGCAGCCTACCTCATTCGACAGGGAAGGATGGCTACACCTTC
>-|-|TRBV27|TRBJ1-1|15
CASSSYQGSGTEAFF
TGTGCCAGCAGTTCATACCAGGGTTCCGGCACTGAAGCTTTCTTT
>-|-|TRBV10-3|TRBJ1-5|13
CAIGESQDQPQHF
TGTGCCATCGGGGAGTCACAGGATCAGCCCCAGCATTTT
>-|-|TRBV2|TRBJ1-1|13
CASSIDRNTEAFF
TGTGCCAGCAGTATAGACAGGAACACTGAAGCTTTCTTT
>-|-|TRBV10-3|TRBJ1-5|13
CAISELGGQPQHF
TGTGCCATCAGTGAGTTGGGGGGTCAGCCCCAGCATTTT
>-|-|TRBV21-1|TRBJ2-7|17
CASSSDRGVAGHYEQYF
TGTGCCAGCAGCAGTGACCGGGGTGTAGCGGGGCACTACGAGCAGTACTTC
>few|-|TRBV7-6|TRBJ2-3|15
CASSLIRESTDTQYF
TGTGCCAGCAGCTTGATCCGGGAGAGCACAGATACGCAGTATTTT
>-|TRBD1|TRBV2|TRBJ1-4|14
CASRNDRGHEKLFF
TGTGCCAGCAGGAACGACAGGGGACATGAAAAACTGTTTTTT
>once|TRBD2|TRBV9|TRBJ2-2|17
CASSITLSGGGAGELFF
TGTGCCAGCAGCATCACCCTTAGCGGGGGTGGGGCCGGGGAGCTGTTTTTT
>-|-|TRBV3-1/TRBV3-2|TRBJ1-2|12
CASSQDSGGYTF
TGTGCCAGCAGCCAAGATAGCGGGGGCTACACCTTC
>-|-|TRBV2|TRBJ1-4|13
CASSEELSEKLFF
TGTGCCAGCAGTGAGGAGCTGAGTGAAAAACTGTTTTTT
>-|-|TRBV7-2|TRBJ1-1|11
CASSPRDEAFF
TGTGCCAGCAGCCCACGAGATGAAGCTTTCTTT
>-|TRBD2|TRBV7-2|TRBJ2-3|16
CASSLRLAGTTDTQYF
TGTGCCAGCAGCCTCCGACTAGCGGGGACTACAGATACGCAGTATTTT
>-|-|TRBV7-8|TRBJ1-1|13
CASSFSGNTEAFF
TGTGCCAGCAGCTTTAGCGGGAACACTGAAGCTTTCTTT
>-|TRBD1|TRBV5-1|TRBJ2-3|14
CASSIGQGKDTQYF
TGCGCCAGCAGCATCGGACAGGGAAAAGATACGCAGTATTTT
>-|TRBD1|TRBV18|TRBJ1-4|17
CASSPTGTGAENEKLFF
TGTGCCAGCTCACCTACCGGGACAGGGGCGGAGAATGAAAAACTGTTTTTT
>-|-|TRBV19|TRBJ1-2|13
CASGPGPGYGYTF
TGTGCCAGTGGACCAGGGCCGGGCTATGGCTACACCTTC
>few|TRBD1|TRBV29-1|TRBJ1-2|11
CSGLGQGGYTF
TGCAGCGGGTTGGGACAGGGTGGCTACACCTTC
>-|TRBD1|TRBV7-2|TRBJ1-2|14
CASRGTGVGYGYTF
TGTGCCAGCAGGGGGACAGGGGTGGGCTATGGCTACACCTTC
>-|-|TRBV5-4|TRBJ1-3|16
CASSRGDARSGNTIYF
TGTGCCAGCAGCAGAGGCGACGCCCGCTCTGGAAACACCATATATTTT
>-|-|TRBV6-1|TRBJ2-1|16
CASSGPRTVSYNEQFF
TGTGCCAGCAGTGGCCCCCGGACAGTCTCCTACAATGAGCAGTTCTTC
>once|TRBD1|TRBV9|TRBJ2-7|14
CASSRGQGDYEQYF
TGTGCCAGCAGCAGAGGGCAGGGGGACTACGAGCAGTACTTC
>few|TRBD1|TRBV18|TRBJ1-6|16
CASSYETGTGTSPLHF
TGTGCCAGCTCATACGAAACCGGGACAGGGACATCACCCCTCCACTTT
>-|-|TRBV5-6|TRBJ1-2|13
CASAPDRSYGYTF
TGTGCCAGCGCGCCCGACAGGTCCTATGGCTACACCTTC
>-|TRBD1|TRBV9|TRBJ2-7|12
CASSVEGQTKNF
TGTGCCAGCAGCGTAGAGGGACAGACTAAGAACTTC
>-|TRBD2|TRBV27|TRBJ2-3|14
CASTLVAGMDTQYF
TGTGCCAGCACCTTGGTAGCGGGAATGGATACGCAGTATTTT
>-|-|TRBV6-5|TRBJ1-1|15
CASTQRGKMYTEAFF
TGTGCCAGCACCCAACGAGGGAAAATGTACACTGAAGCTTTCTTT
>-|TRBD1|TRBV29-1|TRBJ2-7|11
CSVHDRGWQYF
TGCAGCGTCCACGACAGGGGCTGGCAGTACTTC
>-|-|TRBV5-4|TRBJ1-6|15
CASSLGVGGASPLHF
TGTGCCAGCAGCTTGGGGGTAGGGGGGGCGTCACCCCTCCACTTT
>once|-|TRBV11-2|TRBJ2-2|17
CASSLAFAGANTGELFF
TGTGCCAGCAGCTTAGCTTTCGCAGGGGCGAACACCGGGGAGCTGTTTTTT
>-|-|TRBV12-3/TRBV12-4|TRBJ2-3|13
CASSPLNTDTQYF
TGTGCCAGCAGTCCTTTAAACACAGATACGCAGTATTTT
>-|TRBD2|TRBV7-2|TRBJ2-7|15
CASSFTSGIQYEQYF
TGTGCCAGCAGCTTTACTAGCGGGATTCAATACGAGCAGTACTTC
>-|-|TRBV28|TRBJ1-4|11
CASSLGRKLFF
TGTGCCAGCAGTTTGGGGAGAAAACTGTTTTTT
>-|-|TRBV3-1/TRBV3-2|TRBJ2-5|16
CASSLRDTGNQETQYF
TGTGCCAGCAGCCTCCGGGACACCGGAAATCAAGAGACCCAGTACTTC
>-|TRBD1|TRBV19|TRBJ1-2|16
CASSPHPGQSNYGYTF
TGTGCCAGTAGCCCACATCCGGGACAGTCTAACTATGGCTACACCTTC
>few|TRBD1|TRBV28|TRBJ1-2|14
CASTKQGASYGYTF
TGTGCCAGCACCAAACAGGGGGCTTCCTATGGCTACACCTTC